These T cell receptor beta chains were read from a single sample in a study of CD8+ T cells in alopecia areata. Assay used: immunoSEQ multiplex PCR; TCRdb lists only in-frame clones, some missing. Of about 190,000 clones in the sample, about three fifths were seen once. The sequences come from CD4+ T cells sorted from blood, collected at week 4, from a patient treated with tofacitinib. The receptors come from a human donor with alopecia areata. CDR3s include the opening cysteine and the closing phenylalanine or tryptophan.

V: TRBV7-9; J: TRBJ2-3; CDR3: CASSQRTDTQYF
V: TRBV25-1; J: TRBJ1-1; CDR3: CASSTQGRVTEAFF
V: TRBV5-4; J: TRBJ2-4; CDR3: CASSSSGARHIQYF
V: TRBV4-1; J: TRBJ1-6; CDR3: CASSQGGTGVPPLHF
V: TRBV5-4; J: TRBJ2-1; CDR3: CASSRPTGEQFF
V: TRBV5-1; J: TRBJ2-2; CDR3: CASKEGAGSTGELFF
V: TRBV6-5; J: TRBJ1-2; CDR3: CASRGTVRDYTF
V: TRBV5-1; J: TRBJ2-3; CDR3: CASSLSTSASTDTQYF
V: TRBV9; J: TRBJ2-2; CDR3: CASSLDSTGELFF
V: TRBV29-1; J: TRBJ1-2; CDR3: CSVEGQGGGYTF
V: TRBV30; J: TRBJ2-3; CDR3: CAWSRGGSDTDTQYF
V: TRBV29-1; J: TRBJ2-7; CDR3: CSARQGATYEQYF
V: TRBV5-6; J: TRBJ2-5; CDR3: CASSPGQGKTQYF
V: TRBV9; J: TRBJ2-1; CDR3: CASSVQSSYNEQFF
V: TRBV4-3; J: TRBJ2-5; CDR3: CASSQSPRTETQYF
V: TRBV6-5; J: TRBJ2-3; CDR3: CASRKQGTDTQYF
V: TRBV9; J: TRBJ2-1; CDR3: CASSVISSSYNEQFF
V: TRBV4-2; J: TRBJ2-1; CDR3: CASSQGGSAYNEQFF
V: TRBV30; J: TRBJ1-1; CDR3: CAWTRAGGRAFF
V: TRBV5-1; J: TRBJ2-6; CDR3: CASSSTGGSGANVLTF
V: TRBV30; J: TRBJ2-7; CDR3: CAWSGTAVGREQYF
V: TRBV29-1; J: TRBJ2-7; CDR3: CSVDYRGGGEQYF
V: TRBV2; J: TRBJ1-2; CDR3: CASSENPGQAYYGYTF
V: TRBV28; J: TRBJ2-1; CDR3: CASKQGRTYNEQFF
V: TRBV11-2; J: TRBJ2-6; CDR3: CASTQTGLAGPGANVLTF
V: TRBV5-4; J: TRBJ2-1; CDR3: CASSFQLAGYNEQFF
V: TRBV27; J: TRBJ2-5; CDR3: CASRPGGRETQYF
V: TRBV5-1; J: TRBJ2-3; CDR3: CASSARDHTDTQYF
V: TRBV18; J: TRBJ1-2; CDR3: CASSRSGQGKAGYGYTF
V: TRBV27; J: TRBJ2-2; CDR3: CASSRETITGELFF
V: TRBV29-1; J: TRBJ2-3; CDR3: CSVEDIGTFGLRDTQYF
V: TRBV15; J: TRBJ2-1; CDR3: CATSTQGNEQFF
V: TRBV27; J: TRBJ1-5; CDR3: CASRETGRVSGQPQHF
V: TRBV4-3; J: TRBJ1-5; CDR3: CASSQGRLGDQPQHF
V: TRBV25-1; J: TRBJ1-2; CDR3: CASSGGNYGYTF
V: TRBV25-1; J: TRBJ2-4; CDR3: CASSDSGAKNIQYF
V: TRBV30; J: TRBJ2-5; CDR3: CAWSGGHQETQYF